A single sample gave rise to the 24 T cell receptor beta chains below, sequenced in a study of human T cells and chemical hapten exposure. Each CDR3 protein is one row after TCRdb ran MiXCR on the RACE reads. This sample has fewer than 90,000 distinct CDR3 sequences, with about 6.6% found just once. Time point of the sample: patch test 2, 6 weeks after DPC sensitization. Treatment indicated: therapeutic diphenylcyclopropenone sensitization with weekly scalp DPC. The specimen comprised whole blood, sampled in connection with sensitization to the hapten diphenylcyclopropenone (DPC). The receptors shown here come from a woman aged 30 to 39 with alopecia areata. Some clones in this sample may be carry-over from other donors' samples.

This clonotype was counted between two and nine times. The chain has TRBV6-2 or TRBV6-3 and TRBJ2-6, with 7 bases matching TRBD1. J gave up 0 bases and V 8 bases, and 4 bases lay outside the gene matches. The V gene's germline CDR1 is MNHEY and CDR2 SVGEGT. The CDR3 has 15 residues. The CDR3 loop reads CASGDSISGANVLTF. The CDR3 bases are TGTGCCAGCGGGGACAGTATCTCTGGGGCCAACGTCCTGACTTTC.

There are many counts of this clonotype. The chain carries TRBV5-1 and TRBJ2-7; D is unresolved. The CDR3 length is 16 residues. CDR1 is SGHRS, CDR2 YFSETQ, per germline. Trimming removed 2 bases from V and 3 bases from J, with 18 bases in between. The CDR3 is CASSLTGSPGFYEQYF. CDR3 sequence (DNA): TGCGCCAGCAGCTTAACCGGGTCACCTGGCTTCTACGAGCAGTACTTC.

This clonotype was recorded many times. V and J are TRBV29-1 and TRBJ1-2; the D gene is possibly TRBD1 (6 bases). CDR3 length: 12 residues. The V gene's germline CDR1 is SQVTM and CDR2 ANQGSEA. V was clipped by 3 bases and J by 7 bases, with 12 bases between them. Here the CDR3 reads CSVELGGGGYTF. DNA for the CDR3: TGCAGCGTTGAGTTAGGAGGGGGTGGCTACACCTTC.

This chain links TRBV4-1 with TRBJ2-1, with TRBD1 as a possible D gene (5 bases). Germline V gene lookup returns CDR1 MGHRA and CDR2 YSYEKL. The CDR3 totals 13 residues. V was cut by 2 bases and J by 8 bases, with 10 bases left in between. The CDR3 sequence is CASSQQGGDEQFF. DNA of the CDR3: TGCGCCAGCAGCCAACAGGGCGGCGATGAGCAGTTCTTC.

This clonotype was observed many times. V gene TRBV20-1 combines with J gene TRBJ2-1; D may be TRBD1 or TRBD2 (5 bases each). V gave up 5 bases and J gave up 9 bases, with 20 bases separating them. CDR1 and CDR2 (germline): DFQATT, SNEGSKA (reference sequence). The CDR3 extends over 14 amino acids. DNA for the CDR3: TGCAGTGCTCCACCGGGACCCATAGACGGTGAGCAGTTCTTC. Protein: CSAPPGPIDGEQFF.

Many counts were recorded for this clonotype. The chain couples TRBV3-1 to TRBJ2-7; maybe TRBD1 (6 bases). The CDR3 is 12 amino acids. V was cut by 1 base and J by 6 bases, with 7 bases left in between. Germline V lookup: CDR1 LGHDT, CDR2 YNNKEL (reference sequence). The CDR3 reads CASSQVGAEQYF. As DNA, the CDR3 is TGTGCCAGCAGCCAAGTGGGGGCCGAGCAGTACTTC.

This clonotype was counted at least ten times. The V call is TRBV7-2, the J call TRBJ2-1; 9 bases match TRBD2. Losses at the gene ends were 1 base for V and 3 bases for J; bases not matched to a gene: 4. Germline assignment: CDR1 SGHTA and CDR2 FQGNSA. The CDR3 is made up of 16 amino acids. The CDR3 DNA is TGTGCCAGCAGCTTAGGGGGCGGGGGGGTCTACAATGAGCAGTTCTTC. This encodes CASSLGGGGVYNEQFF.

The rearrangement joins TRBV10-3 to TRBJ1-1; tentatively, D is TRBD1 (6 bases). Looked up from germline, CDR1 is ENHRY and CDR2 is SYGVKD. V was clipped by 11 bases and J by 2 bases, with 18 bases between them. The CDR3 runs to 14 residues. For the CDR3, the DNA is TGTGCCGCGTTCCCGGGGGGGCTAAACACTGAAGCTTTCTTT. Translating gives CAAFPGGLNTEAFF.

Only a few counts were recorded for this clonotype. This chain uses TRBV12-5 with TRBJ1-1; 7 bases match TRBD1. The CDR3 contains 12 residues. Trimming cost V 5 bases and J 11 bases; bases outside gene matches: 8. Germline CDR1 is LGHNT and CDR2 is FRNRAP. The CDR3 spells CASGGDSLNAFF. CDR3 DNA: TGTGCTAGTGGTGGGGACAGCCTGAATGCTTTCTTT.

To note about this clonotype: This could be a read error, since a much larger clone is one nucleotide away. The genes are TRBV18 and TRBJ1-2; 7 bases agree with TRBD1. CDR3 length equals 17 residues. CDR1 KGHSH and CDR2 LQKENI come from the germline V gene. V lost 4 bases to trimming and J lost 0 bases; unmatched junction nucleotides: 11. This chain's CDR3 is CASSQSFGQASNYGYTF. The CDR3 coding sequence is TGTGCCAGCTCACAAAGTTTCGGACAGGCCTCTAACTATGGCTACACCTTC.

Of note for this clonotype: A much larger clonotype is one base distant, so this may be a read error. This chain links TRBV7-2 with TRBJ2-1; D is possibly TRBD1 (5 bases). This CDR3 is built from 15 residues. Trimming took off 6 bases at V and 6 bases at J, with 18 bases between the two ends. The germline V gene encodes CDR1 SGHTA and CDR2 FQGNSA. The DNA of the CDR3 is TGTGCCAGCAGACTACAAGGGGTTTCGGTCAATGAGCAGTTCTTC. Protein product: CASRLQGVSVNEQFF.

The table lists this clonotype with many counts. The genes are TRBV6-2 or TRBV6-3 and TRBJ2-3; perhaps TRBD1 as D (6 bases). Germline V gives CDR1 MNHEY, CDR2 SVGEGT. This CDR3 has 21 amino acids. The V gene lost 2 bases and the J gene lost 3 bases, with 30 bases spanning the gap. As DNA, the CDR3 is TGTGCCAGCAGTTACCGGCTTGGGGCCCTACAGGGTACCTCCCGAACAGATACGCAGTATTTT. Its protein product is CASSYRLGALQGTSRTDTQYF.

This chain uses TRBV12-3 or TRBV12-4 with TRBJ1-5; D is perhaps TRBD1 (5 bases). V was clipped by 4 bases and J by 4 bases, with 14 bases between them. The CDR3 consists of 15 residues. CDR3 region: CASSSARAGNQPQHF. CDR3 in DNA: TGTGCCAGCAGTTCCGCCAGGGCCGGGAATCAGCCCCAGCATTTT.

This clonotype was detected ten times or more. This chain joins TRBV10-2 and TRBJ2-1; D assignment may be TRBD1 or TRBD2 (5 bases each). From germline, CDR1 is WSHSY and CDR2 SAAADI. V gave up 0 bases and J gave up 6 bases, with 24 bases separating them. This CDR3 is 19 amino acids long. In DNA, the CDR3 is TGCGCCAGCAGTGAGTCAGACGGAGGCCTGGGGCCCTTTAGCAATGAGCAGTTCTTC. The encoded protein is CASSESDGGLGPFSNEQFF.

This clonotype was detected many times. The chain couples TRBV20-1 to TRBJ1-2, with D possibly being TRBD1 (6 bases). Trimming shortened V by 0 bases and J by 5 bases, and 16 bases separated the two germline ends. From germline, CDR1 is DFQATT and CDR2 SNEGSKA (reference sequence). The CDR3 has 15 residues. CDR3 loop: CSARDPGQKFYGYTF. CDR3 nucleotides: TGCAGTGCTAGAGATCCTGGACAGAAGTTTTATGGCTACACCTTC.

This clonotype was seen a few times. The chain carries TRBV18 and TRBJ2-1, with D tentatively TRBD2 (5 bases). Germline CDR1 reads KGHSH; CDR2 reads LQKENI. V gave up 0 bases and J gave up 4 bases, with 16 bases separating them. The length of the CDR3 is 17 residues. For the CDR3, the DNA is TGTGCCAGCTCACCACCGGTGGCCGGGGTTGTGTACAATGAGCAGTTCTTC. Amino acid sequence: CASSPPVAGVVYNEQFF. Complete variable domain (other parts from reference TRBV18 and TRBJ2-1): NAGVMQNPRHLVRRRGQEARLRCSPMKGHSHVYWYRQLPEEGLKFMVYLQKENIIDESGMPKERFSAEFPKEGPSILRIQQVVRGDSAAYFCASSPPVAGVVYNEQFFGPGTRLTVL.

Many counts were recorded for this clonotype. This chain joins TRBV3-1 and TRBJ1-6; TRBD1 might be the D (6 bases). The germline V and J ends were trimmed by 4 bases and 10 bases, with 17 bases remaining between them. The germline gives CDR1 LGHDT, CDR2 YNNKEL (reference sequence). CDR3 length: 15 residues. The CDR3 DNA follows: TGTGCCAGCAGCCCCCGGACAGCCCTACTGTCACCCCTCCACTTT. Its protein is CASSPRTALLSPLHF.

This clonotype showed up just a few times. The chain employs TRBV30 and TRBJ2-7; D unclear. The V gene lost 3 bases and the J gene lost 5 bases, with 5 bases spanning the gap. Germline assignment: CDR1 GTSNPN and CDR2 SVGIG (reference sequence). CDR3 length: 10 amino acids. CDR3 amino acids: CAWSQDEQYF. Written as DNA, the CDR3 is TGTGCCTGGAGCCAAGACGAGCAGTACTTC.

The table lists this clonotype with many counts. V usage is TRBV5-1 and J usage is TRBJ1-4, with D unresolved. The V gene's germline CDR1 is SGHRS and CDR2 YFSETQ. This CDR3 has 14 amino acids. The V gene lost 2 bases and the J gene lost 8 bases, with 13 bases spanning the gap. Written as DNA, the CDR3 is TGCGCCAGCAGCTTCGGCCCGAGCGGAGAAAAACTGTTTTTT. It specifies CASSFGPSGEKLFF.

This clonotype was observed a few times. V gene TRBV12-3 or TRBV12-4 combines with J gene TRBJ2-3; D not resolved. V lost 3 bases and J lost 4, with 14 bases in between. The CDR3 has 15 amino acids. The CDR3 DNA reads as TGTGCCAGCAGTTTGTCCTTTATAGGGCCAGATACGCAGTATTTT. Its protein is CASSLSFIGPDTQYF.

This chain joins TRBV7-2 and TRBJ1-5, with TRBD1 identical over 8 bases. CDR1 and CDR2 (germline): SGHTA, FQGNSA. The length of the CDR3 is 15 residues. The V gene end was trimmed by 5 bases and the J gene end by 9 bases; junction bases not matched to a gene: 12. The CDR3 loop is CASSVDRAPQRPQHF. As DNA, the CDR3 is TGTGCCAGCAGCGTGGACAGGGCCCCACAACGGCCCCAGCATTTT.

This clonotype was observed many times. The chain couples TRBV18 to TRBJ1-2, with 8 bases matching TRBD1. The CDR3 is 15 residues long. V shed 3 bases, J shed 8 bases, and the junction held 11 bases outside the gene matches. The germline V gene has CDR1 KGHSH and CDR2 LQKENI. CDR3 coding DNA: TGTGCCAGCTCACCCCAACTAGGACAGGGAGGAGGCTACACCTTC. It codes for CASSPQLGQGGGYTF.

V usage is TRBV27 and J usage is TRBJ1-5; D is unresolved. The V gene's germline CDR1 is MNHEY and CDR2 SMNVEV (reference sequence). The CDR3 spans 13 residues. With 3 bases removed from V and 4 bases from J, the gap between germline ends came to 7 bases. Here the CDR3 reads CASSFRSNQPQHF. The DNA for the CDR3 is TGTGCCAGCAGTTTTCGGAGTAATCAGCCCCAGCATTTT.

This clonotype was recorded at least ten times. V is TRBV20-1 and J is TRBJ1-1, with D uncertain. Germline lookup yields CDR1 DFQATT and CDR2 SNEGSKA (reference sequence). Trimming took off 3 bases at V and 3 bases at J, with 11 bases between the two ends. The CDR3 sequence is 13 residues long. CDR3: CSASAGSDTEAFF. CDR3 nucleotide sequence: TGCAGTGCTAGTGCGGGATCCGACACTGAAGCTTTCTTT.